This TCR beta chain was recovered during a study of T-cell reconstitution after alpha-beta-depleted transplantation in children. The study, taken as a whole, reports: The study traced high day-60 TCRbeta diversity in some patients to surviving recipient T cells and thymic progenitors. Fresh T-cell production supplied most of the T-cell counts and diversity seen one year after transplant. At around two months after transplant, the alpha-beta T cells were reportedly derived from several hundred expanded clones that came from non-depleted graft cells.

After removal of 7 bases from V and 2 bases from J, the junction contained 9 bases not matched to a gene. This CDR3 is 14 amino acids long. CDR1 and CDR2 from the germline V gene are SQVTM and ANQGSEA. A few counts support this clonotype. The antigen is undetermined. Preparation of the TCRbeta library involved a method that used unique molecular identifiers. TCRdb re-called the PCR reads with MiXCR, one entry per CDR3 protein. The sample has about a million distinct CDR3 sequences, around 30% seen once. The sequencing used PBMCs, mostly from graft donor cells, collected 360 days after TCRalphabeta/CD19-depleted stem cell transplant. The rearrangement links TRBV29-1 to TRBJ2-7, with TRBD1 identical over 9 bases. The receptor comes from a boy under two years old who had a stem cell transplant for SCID, so the T cells may come from the graft donor. CDR3: CSAGTGIPAYEQYF. CDR3 nucleotides: TGCAGCGCCGGGACAGGGATCCCAGCCTACGAGCAGTACTTC.